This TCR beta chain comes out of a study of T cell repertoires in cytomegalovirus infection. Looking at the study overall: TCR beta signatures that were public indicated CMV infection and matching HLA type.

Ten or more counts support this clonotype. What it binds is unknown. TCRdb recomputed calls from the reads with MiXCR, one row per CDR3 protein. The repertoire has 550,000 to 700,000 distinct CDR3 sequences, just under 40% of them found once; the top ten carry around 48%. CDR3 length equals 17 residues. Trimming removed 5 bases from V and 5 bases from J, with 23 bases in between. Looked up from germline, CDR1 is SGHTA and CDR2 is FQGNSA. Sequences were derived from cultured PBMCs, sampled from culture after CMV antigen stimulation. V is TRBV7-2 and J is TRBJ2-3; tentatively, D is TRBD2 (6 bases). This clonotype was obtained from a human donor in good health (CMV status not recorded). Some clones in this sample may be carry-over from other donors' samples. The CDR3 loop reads CASSRRGWEVGVDTQYF. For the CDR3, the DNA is TGTGCCAGCAGCCGACGCGGGTGGGAGGTAGGCGTAGATACGCAGTATTTT.